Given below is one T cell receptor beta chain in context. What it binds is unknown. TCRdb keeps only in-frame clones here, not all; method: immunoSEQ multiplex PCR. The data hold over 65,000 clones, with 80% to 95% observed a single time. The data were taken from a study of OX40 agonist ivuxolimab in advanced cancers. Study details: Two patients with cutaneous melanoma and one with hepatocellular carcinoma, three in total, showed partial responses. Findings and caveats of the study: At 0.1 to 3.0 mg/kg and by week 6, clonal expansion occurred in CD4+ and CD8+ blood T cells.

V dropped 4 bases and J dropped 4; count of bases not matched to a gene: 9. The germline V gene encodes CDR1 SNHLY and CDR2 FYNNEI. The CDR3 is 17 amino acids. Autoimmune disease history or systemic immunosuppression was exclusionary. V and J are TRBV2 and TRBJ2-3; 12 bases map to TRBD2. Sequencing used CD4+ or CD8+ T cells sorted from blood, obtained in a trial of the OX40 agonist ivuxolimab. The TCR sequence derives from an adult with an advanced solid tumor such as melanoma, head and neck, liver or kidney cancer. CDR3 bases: TGTGCCAGCAGTGGTTACTCTAGCGGGGGGGCCCCAGATACGCAGTATTTT. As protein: CASSGYSSGGAPDTQYF.